This passage covers 5 T cell receptor beta chains from one sample sequenced in a study of identical twins. TCRdb re-called the 5' RACE reads through MiXCR, storing one row per CDR3 protein. The sample consists of around 490,000 distinct CDR3 sequences, around 15% of them appearing once. These data were likewise used in another study, on yellow fever vaccine responses in identical twins.

Sequencing was performed on CD4+ T cells sorted from blood. These receptors were collected from a woman between 18 and 29 years old in good health.

Worth noting for this clonotype: One end of the junction does not line up with germline, which may come from a read error. The chain recombines TRBV20-1 with TRBJ1-4; 9 positions match TRBD1. Germline assignment: CDR1 DFQATT and CDR2 SNEGSKA (reference sequence). The CDR3 is 12 residues long. CDR3 nucleotides: TGCAGTGCTAGCAGACAGGGGGAAAAACTTTTTTTT. Protein: CSASRQGEKLFF.

This chain links TRBV14 with TRBJ2-1; TRBD1 or TRBD2 may be the D gene (5 bases each). The length of the CDR3 is 13 residues. Trimming stripped 4 bases from V and 6 bases from J, with 10 bases between. The germline V gene encodes CDR1 SGHDN and CDR2 FVKESK. The CDR3 DNA follows: TGTGCCAGCAGCCGCCGGGGCCCCAATGAGCAGTTCTTC. Translating gives CASSRRGPNEQFF. The entire variable domain, with the rest obtained from reference TRBV14 and TRBJ2-1, is as follows: EAGVTQFPSHSVIEKGQTVTLRCDPISGHDNLYWYRRVMGKEIKFLLHFVKESKQDESGMPNNRFLAERTGGTYSTLKVQPAELEDSGVYFCASSRRGPNEQFFGPGTRLTVL.

The chain combines TRBV9 with TRBJ2-5; the match to TRBD1 covers 7 bases. The germline gives CDR1 SGDLS, CDR2 YYNGEE. Germline trimming cut 4 bases from V and 4 bases from J; bases unmatched to any gene: 16. The CDR3 runs 17 residues. As DNA, the CDR3 is TGTGCCAGCAGCCCGGCCTACAGGGGAATCGGGACAGAGACCCAGTACTTC. It translates to CASSPAYRGIGTETQYF. The whole variable domain, remainder taken from reference TRBV9 and TRBJ2-5, is DSGVTQTPKHLITATGQRVTLRCSPRSGDLSVYWYQQSLDQGLQFLIQYYNGEERAKGNILERFSAQQFPDLHSELNLSSLELGDSALYFCASSPAYRGIGTETQYFGPGTRLLVL.

This clonotype was seen a few times. Here the CDR3 DNA reads TGTGCCAGCACCCAATCGATAGTGATGAACACTGAAGCTTTCTTT. Protein: CASTQSIVMNTEAFF. The chain couples TRBV6-1 to TRBJ1-1; no clear D gene. The V end was cut by 7 bases, the J end by 0 bases, with 15 bases between. CDR1 and CDR2 from the germline V gene are MNHNS and SASEGT. The CDR3 contains 15 residues.

In this sample, this clonotype turned up a few times. This chain links TRBV12-3 or TRBV12-4 with TRBJ2-1; D is possibly TRBD2 (5 bases). Trimming removed 7 bases at V and 5 bases at J, with 18 bases between. This CDR3 has 15 amino acids. CDR3 DNA: TGTGCCAGCACCGAAACCTTAACTAGGCACAATGAGCAGTTCTTC. Translating gives CASTETLTRHNEQFF.